The present TCR beta chain was sequenced within a study of spatial heterogeneity in lung cancer. Points from the study as a whole: The recorded estimate of tumor T cell coverage is approximately 7.7% for alpha chains and about 12% for beta chains. It was found that expanded intratumoral alpha and beta TCR counts tracked tumor mutation counts.

Concerning this clonotype itself: Its antigen is not known.

Time point specified: sample taken at primary tumor resection. Extraction of whole RNA from tumor, nontumor lung or frozen PBMC preceded unsorted sequencing. TCRdb reprocessed the 5' RACE reads via MiXCR and lists one record per CDR3 protein. The data show over 9,000 distinct CDR3 sequences, with roughly 15% seen just once and 15% to 18% held by the top ten. Germline loops: CDR1 GTSNPN, CDR2 SVGIG (reference sequence). V lost 1 base, J lost 6 bases, and 13 bases lay in between. This CDR3 is 13 amino acids long. The chain has TRBV30 and TRBJ2-7; maybe TRBD2 (5 bases). The source material was lung tumor tissue, sampled at surgery. This clonotype was obtained from a male donor with early-stage non-small cell lung cancer. The CDR3 is CAWSDLGAGEQYF. The CDR3 DNA reads TGTGCCTGGAGTGACCTTGGCGCGGGCGAGCAGTACTTC.